These 28 T cell receptor beta chains share one sample of origin, sequenced in a study of post-analysis software for immune sequencing data. Study outcomes and limitations: Patients carried roughly 5 TRBV segments more frequently than controls did, and TRBV5-6, TRBV5-1 and TRBV20-1 were among them.

Antigen specificity for these receptors is unknown. Sequencing libraries made from TCR beta cDNA carried unique molecular identifiers. One entry per CDR3 protein, called by TCRdb with MiXCR from the PCR reads. This table holds 380,000 or so distinct CDR3 sequences, around 37% found once. Sequenced input: blood. These receptors were taken from a girl aged 10 to 17 with multiple sclerosis.

The V and J genes are TRBV12-3 or TRBV12-4 and TRBJ2-1; 11 positions agree with TRBD2. V lost 6 bases to trimming and J lost 6 bases; unmatched junction nucleotides: 4. This CDR3 is built from 14 residues. The DNA for the CDR3 is TGTGCCAGCAGGCTAGCGGGGGGCTCCAATGAGCAGTTCTTC. Translating gives CASRLAGGSNEQFF.

This clonotype was observed a few times. The chain has TRBV30 and TRBJ1-4; no reliable D call. CDR1 is GTSNPN and CDR2 is SVGIG in the germline V gene (reference sequence). Trimming pared 4 bases from V and 0 bases from J, leaving 12 bases between. CDR3 length: 15 amino acids. For the CDR3, the DNA is TGTGCCTGGAAGTCTTGGGTTGCAACTAATGAAAAACTGTTTTTT. Its translation: CAWKSWVATNEKLFF. Looking up the rest from reference TRBV30 and TRBJ1-4 gives the full variable domain: SQTIHQWPATLVQPVGSPLSLECTVEGTSNPNLYWYRQAAGRGLQLLFYSVGIGQISSEVPQNLSASRPQDRQFILSSKKLLLSDSGFYLCAWKSWVATNEKLFFGSGTQLSVL.

The chain uses TRBV7-2 and TRBJ2-5, with D perhaps TRBD1 or TRBD2 (6 bases each). The J call may not be correct, given that the DNA end is closer to TRBJ2-7. The V gene's germline CDR1 is SGHTA and CDR2 FQGNSA. This CDR3 is built from 16 residues. The CDR3 DNA sequence: TGTGCCAGCAGCTTAGAGGAGGGCCAGGGGATCTACGAGCAGTACTTC. Translating gives CASSLEEGQGIYEQYF.

This clonotype was detected a few times. The rearrangement joins TRBV6-5 to TRBJ2-2; D is perhaps TRBD2 (5 bases). The CDR3 runs to 16 residues. The V gene's germline CDR1 is MNHEY and CDR2 SVGAGI. V lost 2 bases to trimming and J lost 0 bases, with 10 bases between them. This CDR3 is CASSYPEGTNTGELFF. CDR3 coding DNA: TGTGCCAGCAGTTACCCCGAGGGAACGAACACCGGGGAGCTGTTTTTT.

This clonotype was found a few times. The genes are TRBV12-3 or TRBV12-4 and TRBJ2-4, with 7 bases fitting TRBD1. The CDR3 consists of 12 residues. V was clipped by 5 bases and J by 7 bases; unmatched bases: 2. CDR3 coding DNA: TGTGCCAGCAGTCCACAGGGGAACATTCAGTACTTC. This codes for CASSPQGNIQYF.

This clonotype was observed a few times. V gene TRBV20-1 combines with J gene TRBJ2-7; D unclear. Trimming stripped 0 bases from V and 2 bases from J, with 11 bases between. Germline V lookup: CDR1 DFQATT, CDR2 SNEGSKA (reference sequence). The CDR3 is 14 residues long. The CDR3 DNA reads TGCAGTGCTAGAGATCGAGGCAGCCCCTACGAGCAGTACTTC. Translated: CSARDRGSPYEQYF.

V is TRBV5-1 and J is TRBJ2-7; D may match TRBD1 or TRBD2 (6 bases each). The CDR3 extends over 15 amino acids. CDR1 and CDR2 (germline): SGHRS, YFSETQ. The germline V and J ends were trimmed by 4 bases and 3 bases, with 17 bases remaining between them. CDR3 nucleotides: TGCGCCAGCAGCCCGTCCTGGGGGGCCGTCTACGAGCAGTACTTC. Its translation: CASSPSWGAVYEQYF.

This clonotype was recorded a few times. This sequence joins TRBV10-3 and TRBJ1-5; no clear D gene. V was pared by 4 bases and J by 8 bases, with 12 bases between. Germline CDR1 ENHRY, CDR2 SYGVKD. The CDR3 contains 13 residues. The DNA of the CDR3 is TGTGCCATCAGTGGAGAAGCCAGAGAGCCCCAGCATTTT. Its translation: CAISGEAREPQHF.

This clonotype was seen a few times. This chain links TRBV12-3 or TRBV12-4 with TRBJ1-3; 10 positions match TRBD1. V shed 5 bases, J shed 4 bases, and the junction held 2 bases outside the gene matches. This CDR3 has 14 residues. CDR3 protein: CASSGTGEGNTIYF. The CDR3, as DNA: TGTGCCAGCAGTGGGACAGGGGAAGGAAACACCATATATTTT.

In this sample, this clonotype turned up once. CDR3 protein: CASSPRGGGYTF. The CDR3 region has the DNA TGTGCCAGCAGCCCTCGGGGGGGAGGCTACACCTTC. The chain uses TRBV6-6 and TRBJ1-2, with D possibly matching TRBD1 (5 bases). Germline-derived CDR1 and CDR2 are MNHNY and SVGAGI (reference sequence). The ends were cut back, 6 bases at V and 8 bases at J, with 13 bases in the middle. The CDR3 contains 12 residues.

The rearrangement joins TRBV3-1 to TRBJ2-3; TRBD2 agrees at 7 bases. Germline V gene data show CDR1 as LGHDT and CDR2 as YNNKEL (reference sequence). J lost 3 bases, V lost 5 bases, and 20 bases had no gene match. This CDR3 is built from 19 residues. CDR3: CASSALPGTILIWTDTQYF. CDR3 in DNA: TGTGCCAGCAGCGCCCTACCCGGGACTATCTTAATCTGGACAGATACGCAGTATTTT.

The DNA of the CDR3 is TGCGCCAGCAGTTCCCAAGCCGGTGGGCCAGAGACCCAGTACTTC. Its translation is CASSSQAGGPETQYF. V gene TRBV5-1 combines with J gene TRBJ2-5; D unresolved. Germline values: CDR1 SGHRS, CDR2 YFSETQ. The CDR3 totals 15 residues. V was clipped by 5 bases and J by 4 bases, with 18 bases between them.

This clonotype has only a few counts. The CDR3 is CASSLTRLAGIGTDTQYF. In nucleotides, the CDR3 is TGTGCCAGCAGTCTTACTCGACTAGCGGGGATCGGCACAGATACGCAGTATTTT. The gene calls are TRBV6-2 or TRBV6-3 and TRBJ2-3; 11 bases are shared with TRBD2. Germline V CDR1 and CDR2: MNHEY, SVGEGT. With 5 bases clipped from V and 1 base from J, the junction kept 11 bases outside the gene matches. The CDR3 runs to 18 residues.

This clonotype has a handful of counts. V is TRBV6-2 or TRBV6-3 and J is TRBJ2-3; no clear D. This CDR3 is built from 14 residues. The ends were cut back, 10 bases at V and 1 base at J, with 15 bases in the middle. CDR1 is MNHEY and CDR2 is SVGEGT in the germline V gene. CDR3 in DNA: TGTGCCACTCGGGCCCAGTCGGGCACAGATACGCAGTATTTT. Encoded protein: CATRAQSGTDTQYF.

This clonotype has at least ten counts. The genes are TRBV7-8 and TRBJ2-7; weak D call: TRBD1 (5 bases). V lost 2 bases, J lost 2 bases, and 7 bases lay in between. This CDR3 contains 13 residues. Germline V gene sequence: CDR1 SGHVS, CDR2 FQNEAQ. CDR3 bases: TGTGCCAGCAGCTTAAGGGGCGCCTACGAGCAGTACTTC. Translation: CASSLRGAYEQYF.

This clonotype came up a few times. V usage is TRBV6-5 and J usage is TRBJ1-2; D gene uncertain. The CDR3 is 15 residues long. V gave up 1 base and J gave up 0 bases, with 9 bases separating them. The V gene's germline CDR1 is MNHEY and CDR2 SVGAGI. The CDR3 region is CASSYLKGTNYGYTF. The CDR3 region has the DNA TGTGCCAGCAGTTACTTAAAAGGCACTAACTATGGCTACACCTTC.

The V and J genes are TRBV20-1 and TRBJ2-5; D tentatively reads TRBD1 or TRBD2 (5 bases each). Germline lookup yields CDR1 DFQATT and CDR2 SNEGSKA (reference sequence). V was clipped by 1 base and J by 4 bases, with 13 bases between them. The CDR3 contains 14 residues. The CDR3 bases are TGCAGTGCTAGAGCAGGGACCCATTCAGAGACCCAGTACTTC. Its protein is CSARAGTHSETQYF.

In regard to this clonotype: A read error may account for a junction end that differs from germline. This chain joins TRBV6-6 and TRBJ2-3; 12 bases align to TRBD2. CDR3 length equals 14 residues. The germline V gene encodes CDR1 MNHNY and CDR2 SVGAGI (reference sequence). The DNA for the CDR3 is TGTGCCGGCAGGACTAGCGGGGGCACAGATACGCAGTATTTT. Translating it yields CAGRTSGGTDTQYF.

This clonotype appeared a few times. At one of its ends the junction is not consistent with the germline gene, which may arise from a read error. The chain uses TRBV4-2 and TRBJ1-5; D is ambiguous. Germline CDR1 is LGHNA and CDR2 is YNFKEQ. This CDR3 region has 17 residues. CDR3 amino acids: CASSQEGAPISNRPQHF. DNA for the CDR3: TGTGCCAGCAGCCAAGAAGGAGCCCCAATAAGCAATCGGCCCCAGCATTTT.

A few counts support this clonotype. The chain joins TRBV3-1 to TRBJ1-2; D is unclear. This CDR3 is 13 amino acids long. Germline values: CDR1 LGHDT, CDR2 YNNKEL (reference sequence). The V end lost 0 bases, the J end lost 4 bases, and 6 bases lay between the germline ends. CDR3 in amino acids: CASSQETLYGYTF. DNA of the CDR3: TGTGCCAGCAGCCAAGAGACCCTCTATGGCTACACCTTC.

This clonotype was recorded many times. The chain has TRBV7-6 and TRBJ2-1; TRBD1 is a possible D gene (5 bases). V was clipped by 4 bases and J by 2 bases, with 9 bases between them. The germline gives CDR1 SGHVS, CDR2 FNYEAQ. The length of the CDR3 is 14 residues. The CDR3 DNA sequence: TGTGCCAGCAGCTGGGGCGGCCCCTACAATGAGCAGTTCTTC. Residues: CASSWGGPYNEQFF.

The chain combines TRBV7-8 with TRBJ2-1; a weak D match, TRBD2 (5 bases). V lost 4 bases and J lost 0, with 16 bases in between. The CDR3 sequence is 17 residues long. CDR1 and CDR2 (germline): SGHVS, FQNEAQ. The CDR3 loop reads CASSSDLYGNSYNEQFF. The CDR3 nucleotides read TGTGCCAGCAGCTCGGACCTCTACGGGAACTCCTACAATGAGCAGTTCTTC.

This clonotype was observed a handful of times. V is TRBV7-2 and J is TRBJ2-3; no reliable D call. V was cut by 0 bases and J by 2 bases, with 9 bases left in between. The germline V gene has CDR1 SGHTA and CDR2 FQGNSA. The CDR3 extends over 15 amino acids. The CDR3 protein is CASSLAYGLTDTQYF. DNA of the CDR3: TGTGCCAGCAGCTTAGCGTACGGGCTCACAGATACGCAGTATTTT.

This clonotype was found a few times. The chain has TRBV12-3 or TRBV12-4 and TRBJ1-1; tentatively, D is TRBD1 (6 bases). The V gene lost 2 bases and the J gene lost 5 bases, with 9 bases spanning the gap. This CDR3 is 13 amino acids long. The CDR3 protein is CASSLRGETEAFF. The CDR3 nucleotides read TGTGCCAGCAGTTTAAGGGGGGAAACTGAAGCTTTCTTT.

The table lists this clonotype with a few counts. This rearrangement joins TRBV6-6 to TRBJ2-7, with 9 bases that match TRBD1. After removal of 10 bases from V and 0 bases from J, the junction contained 7 bases not matched to a gene. Germline V gene data show CDR1 as MNHNY and CDR2 as SVGAGI (reference sequence). The CDR3 runs 14 residues. The CDR3 nucleotides read TGTGCCAACCAGGACAGGGGCTCCTCCTACGAGCAGTACTTC. The encoded protein is CANQDRGSSYEQYF.

The J gene is TRBJ2-1, the V gene TRBV20-1, with D possibly TRBD1 on 5 matching bases. Trimming stripped 7 bases from V and 7 bases from J, with 14 bases between. The CDR3 runs 12 residues. CDR1 DFQATT and CDR2 SNEGSKA come from the germline V gene (reference sequence). This chain's CDR3 is CSVVVGLNEQFF. For the CDR3, the DNA is TGCAGTGTGGTCGTGGGGCTGAATGAGCAGTTCTTC.

The V and J genes are TRBV7-2 and TRBJ2-5, with 13 bases fitting TRBD2. Germline V lookup: CDR1 SGHTA, CDR2 FQGNSA. V dropped 4 bases and J dropped 3; count of bases not matched to a gene: 11. CDR3 length: 18 residues. For the CDR3, the DNA is TGTGCCAGCAGCTCAGTAGGGACTAGCGGGGCTCAAAAAGAGACCCAGTACTTC. This codes for CASSSVGTSGAQKETQYF.

This chain connects TRBV10-3 to TRBJ2-7; 8 nucleotides agree with TRBD1. The V and J ends lost 10 bases and 4 bases, in that order; junction bases with no gene match: 9. In germline, CDR1 is ENHRY, CDR2 SYGVKD. This CDR3 is built from 13 residues. The CDR3 nucleotides read TGTGCCACCGGTCCGGGACAGGAGTACGAGCAGTACTTC. The encoded protein is CATGPGQEYEQYF.